These T cell receptor beta chains were read from a single sample in a study of blood T cell repertoires in COVID-19. Generated by immunoSEQ multiplex PCR, the TCRdb table keeps only in-frame clones and is missing some. The repertoire holds about 63,000 clones, around four fifths seen once, with under 8% in the top ten. The sample taken for sequencing was peripheral blood. These receptors all come from a human donor in a cohort sampled during active COVID-19. Each CDR3 is given with its conserved first and last residue.

J	length	V	CDR3
TRBJ2-1	16	TRBV5-1	CASSLDGSGGYNEQFF
TRBJ1-4	13	TRBV7-9	CASSLYTDEKLFF
TRBJ2-3	13	TRBV24-1	CATSAGDTDTQYF
TRBJ2-1	15	TRBV4-1	CASSLLAGGLSEQFF
TRBJ1-2	16	TRBV6-6	CASSDRTGSGPYGYTF
TRBJ2-5	16	TRBV10-3	CAISGTSGGAQETQYF
TRBJ1-1	13	TRBV12-3/TRBV12-4	CASLPGVNTEAFF
TRBJ2-2	16	TRBV7-9	CASSPSSSGATGELFF
TRBJ2-5	17	TRBV13	CASSLGGARGGRKTQYF
TRBJ1-2	13	TRBV5-4	CASSYGTGNGYTF
TRBJ1-2	15	TRBV5-1	CASSQQPGGNYGYTF
TRBJ2-3	14	TRBV7-2	CASSLGLAADTQYF
TRBJ2-7	14	TRBV11-2	CASSLASPSYEQYF
TRBJ2-1	13	TRBV11-3	CASSFPTSNEQFF
TRBJ1-1	15	TRBV5-1	CASSGSRTFGTEAFF
TRBJ1-2	18	TRBV4-1	CASRSSRDRGRRHYGYTF
TRBJ2-7	16	TRBV9	CASSPRTSGRAHEQYF
TRBJ2-7	11	TRBV29-1	CSVSKSYEQYF
TRBJ1-2	16	TRBV28	CASSLGPGQGNYGYTF
TRBJ2-1	17	TRBV15	CATSRRLAGGWDNEQFF
TRBJ1-1	15	TRBV4-2	CASSHRDRGGTEAFF
TRBJ2-2	15	TRBV5-1	CASTAGTANTGELFF
TRBJ1-5	13	TRBV12-5	CASGRQGPSAQHF
TRBJ1-6	14	TRBV15	CATGIGTGVLPLHF
TRBJ2-7	15	TRBV6-1	CASSEGLGQGYEQYF
TRBJ2-7	15	TRBV3-1/TRBV3-2	CASSQGAGGSYEQYF
TRBJ2-2	11	TRBV20-1	CSAGLPGELFF
TRBJ2-7	14	TRBV15	CATSSLGGDGEQYF
TRBJ1-2	14	TRBV9	CASSAEQGYYGYTF
TRBJ2-5	16	TRBV7-2	CASSFRARRGKETQYF
TRBJ1-6	13	TRBV12-3/TRBV12-4	CASSDSYNSPLHF
TRBJ1-1	15	TRBV28	CASSLWGGQGTEAFF
TRBJ1-3	13	TRBV12-3/TRBV12-4	CASSLDRGNTIYF
TRBJ1-2	17	TRBV21-1	CASSKAKTPGFYYGYTF
TRBJ2-5	13	TRBV6-5	CASSSFRVETQYF
TRBJ2-7	14	TRBV15	CATSIGSRGTEQYF
TRBJ1-2	15	TRBV7-9	CASSSTGQGLYGYTF
TRBJ1-1	14	TRBV3-1/TRBV3-2	CASSQGGLNTEAFF
TRBJ2-7	15	TRBV5-4	CASSPGPGLGYEQYF
TRBJ2-1	15	TRBV15	CATSRDTGGGYEQFF
TRBJ1-2	13	TRBV6-5	CASTRDRDYGYTF
TRBJ2-5	14	TRBV5-1	CATRWDTIGETQYF
TRBJ2-1	15	TRBV6-5	CASSYAGQGSNEQFF
TRBJ1-2	13	TRBV10-3	CATDTGGNYGYTF
TRBJ2-2	15	TRBV3-1/TRBV3-2	CASSRLATNTGELFF
TRBJ2-1	15	TRBV15	CATSRDTRSYNEQFF
TRBJ2-3	15	TRBV9	CASSVESRSTDTQYF
TRBJ2-6	17	TRBV5-6	CASSAAPTGTGANVLTF
TRBJ2-3	16	TRBV5-4	CASSLGTSGSRDTQYF
TRBJ1-6	14	TRBV21-1	CASRLPDRNSPLHF
TRBJ2-1	15	TRBV10-1	CASTRLLISHNEQFF
TRBJ1-1	17	TRBV6-1	CASSEASRTGIDTEAFF
TRBJ1-2	13	TRBV3-1/TRBV3-2	CASSRTGVSGYTF